Listed here is a single T cell receptor beta chain. Its matching antigen is unknown. These data are taken from a study of cytomegalovirus exposure and HLA in healthy donors. Notes on the study in general: An assumption of roughly uniform sequencing depth across donors underlay the presence/absence analyses.

This CDR3 has 12 amino acids. CDR1 and CDR2 from the germline V gene are MNHEY and SMNVEV (reference sequence). Between the trimmed V and J ends, which lost 5 bases and 13 bases, there was a span of 17 bases. PCR was performed using 60 Vbeta and 13 Jbeta primers. Original data processing: Counted up in a later analysis, unique TCR beta chains came to some 75 million, with some 9.9 million shared. Libraries were prepared by immunoSEQ multiplex PCR; TCRdb keeps only in-frame clonotypes and omits some of them. The DNA was the basis for D and trimming; V, J and clone size are from that table. Of about 140,000 clones in the sample, approximately 80% were seen once.

The V gene is TRBV27, the J gene TRBJ2-5, with D unresolved. This receptor was identified in a male donor in good health and CMV-seronegative. The sequenced sample was PBMCs. The CDR3 bases are TGTGCCAGCAGTCCCGCTTGGAGCGAAGTGTACTTC. Encoded protein: CASSPAWSEVYF.